This paragraph covers one TCR beta chain sequence. The trim removed 4 bases at V and 5 bases at J, leaving 8 bases unmatched. The CDR3 covers 16 residues. Germline assignment: CDR1 LGHDT and CDR2 YNNKEL (reference sequence). Here immunoSEQ multiplex PCR was the method, and the copy in TCRdb shows in-frame clones only, minus some. The table lists fewer than 75,000 clones, 65% to 85% of them singletons. This entry comes from a study of blood T cell repertoires in COVID-19. The sequence derives from a human donor in a cohort sampled during active COVID-19. Sequenced: peripheral blood. The chain carries TRBV3-1 (or the pseudogene TRBV3-2) and TRBJ1-1, with 12 bases that match TRBD1. In DNA form, the CDR3 reads TGTGCCAGCAGCCCGTGGGACAGGGGGCGAATGACTGAAGCTTTCTTT. Translated: CASSPWDRGRMTEAFF.